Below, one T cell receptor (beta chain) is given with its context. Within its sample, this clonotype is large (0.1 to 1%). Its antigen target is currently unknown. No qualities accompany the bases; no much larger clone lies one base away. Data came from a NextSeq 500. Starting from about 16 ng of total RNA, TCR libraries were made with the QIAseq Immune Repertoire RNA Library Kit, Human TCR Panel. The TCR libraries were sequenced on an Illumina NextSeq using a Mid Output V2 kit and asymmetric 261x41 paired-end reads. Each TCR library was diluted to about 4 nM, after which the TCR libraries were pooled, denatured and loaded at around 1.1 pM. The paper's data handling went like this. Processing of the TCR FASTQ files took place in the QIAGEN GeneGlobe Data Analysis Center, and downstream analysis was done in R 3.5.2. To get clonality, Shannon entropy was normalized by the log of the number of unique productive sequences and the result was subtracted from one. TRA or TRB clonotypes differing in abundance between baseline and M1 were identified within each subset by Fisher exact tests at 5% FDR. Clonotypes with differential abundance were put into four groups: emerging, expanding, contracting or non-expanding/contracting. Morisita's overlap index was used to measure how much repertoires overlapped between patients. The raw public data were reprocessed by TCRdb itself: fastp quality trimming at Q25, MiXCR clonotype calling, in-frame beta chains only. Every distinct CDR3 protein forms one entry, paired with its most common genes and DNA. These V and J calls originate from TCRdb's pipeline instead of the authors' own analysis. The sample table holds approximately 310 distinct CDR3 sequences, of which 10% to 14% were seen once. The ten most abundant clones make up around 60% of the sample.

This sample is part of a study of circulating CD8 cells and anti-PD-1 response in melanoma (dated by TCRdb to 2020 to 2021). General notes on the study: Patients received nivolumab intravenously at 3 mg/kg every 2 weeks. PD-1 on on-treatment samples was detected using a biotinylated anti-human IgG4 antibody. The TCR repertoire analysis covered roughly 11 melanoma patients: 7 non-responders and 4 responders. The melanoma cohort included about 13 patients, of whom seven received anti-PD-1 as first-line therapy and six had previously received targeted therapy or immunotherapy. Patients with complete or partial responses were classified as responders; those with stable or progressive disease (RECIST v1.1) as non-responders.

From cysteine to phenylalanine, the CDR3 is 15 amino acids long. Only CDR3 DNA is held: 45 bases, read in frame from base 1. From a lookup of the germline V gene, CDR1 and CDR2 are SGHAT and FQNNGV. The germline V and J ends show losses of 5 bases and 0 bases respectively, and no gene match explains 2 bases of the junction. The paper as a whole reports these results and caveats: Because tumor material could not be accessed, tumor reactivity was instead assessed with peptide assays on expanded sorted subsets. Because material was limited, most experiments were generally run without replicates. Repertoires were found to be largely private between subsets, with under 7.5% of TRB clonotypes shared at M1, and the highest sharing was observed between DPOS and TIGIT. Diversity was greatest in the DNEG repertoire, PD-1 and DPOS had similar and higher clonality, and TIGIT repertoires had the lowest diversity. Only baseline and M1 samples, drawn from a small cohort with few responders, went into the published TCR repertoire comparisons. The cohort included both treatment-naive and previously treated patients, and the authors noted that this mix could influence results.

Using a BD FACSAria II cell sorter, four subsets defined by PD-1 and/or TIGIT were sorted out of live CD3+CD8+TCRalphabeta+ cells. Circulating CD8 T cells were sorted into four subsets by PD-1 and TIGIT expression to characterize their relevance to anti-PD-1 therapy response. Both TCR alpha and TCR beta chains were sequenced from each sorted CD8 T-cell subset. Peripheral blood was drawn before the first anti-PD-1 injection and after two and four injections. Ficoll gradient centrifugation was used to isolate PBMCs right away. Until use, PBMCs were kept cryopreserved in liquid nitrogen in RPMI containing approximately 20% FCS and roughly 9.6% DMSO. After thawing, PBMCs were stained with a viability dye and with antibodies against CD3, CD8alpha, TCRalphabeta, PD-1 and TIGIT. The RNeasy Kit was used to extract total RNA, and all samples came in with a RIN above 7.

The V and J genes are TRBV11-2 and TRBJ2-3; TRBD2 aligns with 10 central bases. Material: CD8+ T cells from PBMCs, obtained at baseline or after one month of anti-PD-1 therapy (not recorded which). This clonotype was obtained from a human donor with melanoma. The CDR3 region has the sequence CASSRTSGSTDTQYF. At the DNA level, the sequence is TGTGCCAGCAGCCGGACTAGCGGTAGCACAGATACGCAGTATTTT.